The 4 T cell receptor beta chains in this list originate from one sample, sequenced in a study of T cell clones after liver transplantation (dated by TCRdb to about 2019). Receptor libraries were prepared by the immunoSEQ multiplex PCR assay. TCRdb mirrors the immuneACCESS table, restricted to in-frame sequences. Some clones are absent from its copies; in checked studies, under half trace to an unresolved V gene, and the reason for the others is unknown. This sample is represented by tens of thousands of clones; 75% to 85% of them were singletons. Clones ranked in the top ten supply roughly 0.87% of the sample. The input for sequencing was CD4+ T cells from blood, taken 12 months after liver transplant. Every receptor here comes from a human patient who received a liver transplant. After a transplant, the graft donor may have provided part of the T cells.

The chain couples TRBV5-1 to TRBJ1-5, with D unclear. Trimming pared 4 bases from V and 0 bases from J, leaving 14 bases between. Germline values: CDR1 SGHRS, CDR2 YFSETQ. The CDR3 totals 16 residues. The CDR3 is CASSTPGVGSNQPQHF. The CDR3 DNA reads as TGCGCCAGCAGCACCCCTGGAGTGGGTAGCAATCAGCCCCAGCATTTT.

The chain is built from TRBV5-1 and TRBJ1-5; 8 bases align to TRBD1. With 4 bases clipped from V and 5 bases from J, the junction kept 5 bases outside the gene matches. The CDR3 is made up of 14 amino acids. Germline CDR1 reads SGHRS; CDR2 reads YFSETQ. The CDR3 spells CASSQGQGDQPQHF. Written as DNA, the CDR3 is TGCGCCAGCAGCCAAGGACAGGGAGATCAGCCCCAGCATTTT.

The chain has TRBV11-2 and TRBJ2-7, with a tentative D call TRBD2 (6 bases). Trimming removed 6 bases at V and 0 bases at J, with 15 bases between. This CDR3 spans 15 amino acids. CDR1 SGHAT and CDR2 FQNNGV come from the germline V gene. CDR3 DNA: TGTGCCAGCAGATGGGGCGGGGTGCTCTCCTACGAGCAGTACTTC. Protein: CASRWGGVLSYEQYF.

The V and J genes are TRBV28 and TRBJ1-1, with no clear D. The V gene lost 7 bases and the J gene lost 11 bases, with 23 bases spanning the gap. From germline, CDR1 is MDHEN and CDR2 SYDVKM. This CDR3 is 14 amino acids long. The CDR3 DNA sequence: TGTGCCAGCACCACCCCCCGGGGAACCCCCGGGGCTTTCTTT. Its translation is CASTTPRGTPGAFF.